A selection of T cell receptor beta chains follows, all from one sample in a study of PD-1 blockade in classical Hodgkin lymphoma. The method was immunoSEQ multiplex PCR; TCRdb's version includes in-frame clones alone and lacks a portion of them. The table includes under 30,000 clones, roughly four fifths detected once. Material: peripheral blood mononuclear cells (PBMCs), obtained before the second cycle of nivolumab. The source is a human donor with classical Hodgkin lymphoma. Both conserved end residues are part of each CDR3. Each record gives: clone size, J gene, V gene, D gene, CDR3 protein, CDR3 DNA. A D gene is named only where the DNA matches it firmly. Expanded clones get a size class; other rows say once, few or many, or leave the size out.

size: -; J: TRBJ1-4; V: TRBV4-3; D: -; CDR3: CASSQGLSEPTNEKLFF; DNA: TGCGCCAGCAGCCAAGGGCTATCGGAGCCCACTAATGAAAAACTGTTTTTT
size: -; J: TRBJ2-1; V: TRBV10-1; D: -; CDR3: CASSEGRGGHEQFF; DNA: TGCGCCAGCAGTGAGGGCAGGGGGGGCCATGAGCAGTTCTTC
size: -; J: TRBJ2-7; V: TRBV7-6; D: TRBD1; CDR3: CASSFGTGNSYEQYF; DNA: TGTGCCAGCAGCTTTGGGACAGGGAACTCCTACGAGCAGTACTTC
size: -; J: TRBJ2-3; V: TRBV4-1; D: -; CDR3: CASRAPGGGRDTQYF; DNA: TGCGCCAGCAGAGCCCCAGGAGGGGGCAGAGATACGCAGTATTTT
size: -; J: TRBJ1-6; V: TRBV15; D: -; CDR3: CATSRSNSPLHF; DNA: TGTGCCACCAGCAGAAGCAATTCACCCCTCCACTTT
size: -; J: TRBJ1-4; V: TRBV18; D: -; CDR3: CASSPNRDEKLFF; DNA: TGTGCCAGCTCACCCAACAGGGATGAAAAACTGTTTTTT
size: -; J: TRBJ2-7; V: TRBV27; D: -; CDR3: CASSWSRSSYEQYF; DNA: TGTGCCAGCAGTTGGAGTCGGAGCTCCTACGAGCAGTACTTC
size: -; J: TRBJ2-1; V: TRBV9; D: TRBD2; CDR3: CASSGLAGDYNEQFF; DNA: TGTGCCAGCAGCGGACTAGCGGGGGACTACAATGAGCAGTTCTTC
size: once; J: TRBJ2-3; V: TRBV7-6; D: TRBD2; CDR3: CASSGTSGGNRDTDTQYF; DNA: TGTGCCAGCAGTGGGACTAGCGGGGGGAACCGAGACACAGATACGCAGTATTTT
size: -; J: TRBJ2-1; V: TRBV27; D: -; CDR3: CASSLSRGGNEQFF; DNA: TGTGCCAGCAGTTTATCGAGAGGAGGGAATGAGCAGTTCTTC
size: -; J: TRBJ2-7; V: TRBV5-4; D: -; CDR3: CASSLSGLSHYEQYF; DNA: TGTGCCAGCAGCTTATCCGGATTATCTCACTACGAGCAGTACTTC